The 25 T cell receptor beta chains given below trace back to one sample, sequenced in a study of blood T cell repertoires in COVID-19. Clones were read by immunoSEQ multiplex PCR, and TCRdb kept only the in-frame ones, dropping some. The sample holds 150,000 to 200,000 clones, 85% to 90% seen once. The specimen was peripheral blood. These receptors all stem from an elderly woman in a cohort sampled during active or convalescent COVID-19.

CDR3 amino acids: CASTPWGAAGANVLTF. The CDR3 nucleotides are TGCGCCAGCACTCCCTGGGGAGCTGCGGGGGCCAACGTCCTGACTTTC. The genes are TRBV10-2 and TRBJ2-6; possibly TRBD2 for D (5 bases). The CDR3 spans 16 residues. CDR1 WSHSY and CDR2 SAAADI come from the germline V gene. Between the trimmed V and J ends, which lost 7 bases and 4 bases, there was a span of 17 bases.

This chain connects TRBV4-1 to TRBJ2-2; 8 positions match TRBD2. The CDR3 runs 15 residues. CDR1 and CDR2 (germline): MGHRA, YSYEKL. J gave up 4 bases and V 2 bases, and 3 bases lay outside the gene matches. Written as DNA, the CDR3 is TGCGCCAGCAGCCAACCGCGGGAGGTCACCGGGGAGCTGTTTTTT. It codes for CASSQPREVTGELFF.

The V and J genes are TRBV27 and TRBJ2-4; TRBD2 matches at 8 bases. Germline V gene sequence: CDR1 MNHEY, CDR2 SMNVEV (reference sequence). V lost 3 bases and J lost 0; bases outside the gene matches: 16. The CDR3 totals 20 residues. The CDR3 region is CASSFPTAGDPTVAKNIQYF. The DNA for the CDR3 is TGTGCCAGCAGTTTCCCGACAGCGGGAGACCCCACTGTAGCCAAAAACATTCAGTACTTC.

This chain links TRBV3-1 (or the pseudogene TRBV3-2) with TRBJ2-3; 8 bases are shared with TRBD2. This CDR3 region has 16 residues. V lost 2 bases and J lost 2; bases outside the gene matches: 6. Germline values: CDR1 LGHDT, CDR2 YNNKEL (reference sequence). The CDR3 spells CASSQPTSGHTDTQYF. In DNA, the CDR3 is TGTGCCAGCAGCCAACCCACTAGCGGTCACACAGATACGCAGTATTTT.

The J gene is TRBJ2-7, the V gene TRBV6-6, with D unresolved. The V gene lost 4 bases and the J gene lost 2 bases, with 15 bases spanning the gap. This CDR3 region has 15 residues. Germline V gene lookup returns CDR1 MNHNY and CDR2 SVGAGI (reference sequence). The CDR3: CASSSALQKPYEQYF. Written as DNA, the CDR3 is TGTGCCAGCAGTTCAGCCCTACAGAAACCCTACGAGCAGTACTTC.

This clone has just one count. This sequence joins TRBV28 and TRBJ1-6; D is uncertain. Deletions cut 7 bases from V and 14 bases from J, with 18 bases between. Germline V lookup: CDR1 MDHEN, CDR2 SYDVKM. The CDR3 extends over 13 amino acids. CDR3 region: CASNSGPQQTLHF. CDR3 nucleotide sequence: TGTGCCAGCAATAGTGGGCCCCAACAGACCCTCCACTTT.

The chain joins TRBV27 to TRBJ1-4; D uncertain. The germline V and J ends were trimmed by 6 bases and 4 bases, with 15 bases remaining between them. Germline assignment: CDR1 MNHEY and CDR2 SMNVEV (reference sequence). The CDR3 is 15 residues long. CDR3 residues: CASSPYSAFNEKLFF. The CDR3, as DNA: TGTGCCAGCAGCCCTTACAGTGCGTTTAATGAAAAACTGTTTTTT.

The chain joins TRBV12-3 or TRBV12-4 to TRBJ2-1; 7 bases match TRBD2. The V segment lost 8 bases and the J segment 5 bases; nucleotides outside the gene matches: 3. CDR3 size: 12 residues. The CDR3 coding sequence is TGTGCCAGCGGAACTAGCGACAATGAGCAGTTCTTC. Amino acids: CASGTSDNEQFF.

The chain is built from TRBV2 and TRBJ1-4, with D perhaps matching TRBD1 (6 bases). This CDR3 is built from 14 residues. Deletions cut 6 bases from V and 7 bases from J, with 15 bases between. CDR1 and CDR2 from the germline V gene are SNHLY and FYNNEI. The CDR3 DNA follows: TGTGCCAGCAGCGGACAGTCAAGTGGTGAAAAACTGTTTTTT. This encodes CASSGQSSGEKLFF.

This sequence joins TRBV6-2 or TRBV6-3 and TRBJ2-5, with D possibly being TRBD2 (6 bases). The CDR3 consists of 20 residues. V was trimmed by 2 bases and J by 2 bases, leaving 27 bases between them. In germline, CDR1 is MNHEY, CDR2 SVGEGT. The CDR3 region has the DNA TGTGCCAGCAGTTACCCCATCGGGGGAATGTCATTTTACGGACAAGAGACCCAGTACTTC. Protein sequence: CASSYPIGGMSFYGQETQYF.

The V and J genes are TRBV7-2 and TRBJ2-4, with 8 bases lining up with TRBD2. This CDR3 is 14 amino acids long. Trimming at V came to 1 base and at J to 6 bases, leaving 2 bases not matched to a gene. The germline V gene encodes CDR1 SGHTA and CDR2 FQGNSA. CDR3: CASSLGLARNIQYF. CDR3 in DNA: TGTGCCAGCAGCTTAGGACTAGCGAGAAACATTCAGTACTTC.

The CDR3 bases are TGTGCCAGCAAGAAAGGGGCGGTCGGGGAGCTGTTTTTT. As protein: CASKKGAVGELFF. The rearrangement joins TRBV7-2 to TRBJ2-2, with D possibly matching TRBD1 (5 bases). V was shortened by 7 bases and J by 7 bases, with 13 bases between the two germline ends. Per the germline V gene, CDR1 is SGHTA and CDR2 is FQGNSA. The CDR3 length is 13 residues.

This clone was observed a few times. DNA for the CDR3: TGCGCCAGCAGCCAAGGACAGGGGTGGTGGTATGAGCAGTTCTTC. It is translated as CASSQGQGWWYEQFF. This chain links TRBV4-3 with TRBJ2-1; 8 bases are a match to TRBD1. The CDR3 has 15 amino acids. From germline, CDR1 is LGHNA and CDR2 YSLEER. V dropped 1 base and J dropped 8; count of bases not matched to a gene: 7.

J is TRBJ2-1 and V is TRBV5-5, with 10 bases that match TRBD2. The CDR3 contains 15 residues. With 4 bases clipped from V and 7 bases from J, the junction kept 8 bases outside the gene matches. Germline CDR1 reads SGHKS; CDR2 reads YYEKEE (reference sequence). CDR3 DNA sequence: TGTGCCAGCAGCATCCTAGCGGGAGTTTTGAATGAGCAGTTCTTC. Its translation: CASSILAGVLNEQFF.

The chain couples TRBV2 to TRBJ2-1, with a weak D call TRBD2 (5 bases). CDR1 SNHLY and CDR2 FYNNEI come from the germline V gene. The CDR3 has 14 residues. Between the trimmed V and J ends, which lost 2 bases and 8 bases, there was a span of 13 bases. CDR3 nucleotide sequence: TGTGCCAGCAGTGAAAGAATAGGGAGTGATGAGCAGTTCTTC. This translates into CASSERIGSDEQFF.

The rearrangement links TRBV6-2 or TRBV6-3 to TRBJ2-7; 7 bases are a match to TRBD1. Per the germline V gene, CDR1 is MNHEY and CDR2 is SVGEGT. The CDR3 consists of 14 residues. The trim removed 4 bases at V and 2 bases at J, leaving 5 bases unmatched. In DNA form, the CDR3 reads TGTGCCAGCAGTTCCGGGACAGAGACCTACGAGCAGTACTTC. Its translation is CASSSGTETYEQYF.

This chain joins TRBV28 and TRBJ1-5, with D perhaps TRBD1 (6 bases). Germline-derived CDR1 and CDR2 are MDHEN and SYDVKM. Trimming removed 2 bases at V and 2 bases at J, with 16 bases between. This CDR3 region has 17 residues. CDR3 coding DNA: TGTGCCAGCAGTTTAAGACCGGCAGGGGTACGCAATCAGCCCCAGCATTTT. It specifies CASSLRPAGVRNQPQHF. The full variable domain, completed using reference TRBV28 and TRBJ1-5, is DVKVTQSSRYLVKRTGEKVFLECVQDMDHENMFWYRQDPGLGLRLIYFSYDVKMKEKGDIPEGYSVSREKKERFSLILESASTNQTSMYLCASSLRPAGVRNQPQHFGDGTRLSIL.

This clone is a singleton in its sample. This chain joins TRBV5-6 and TRBJ2-5; D unclear. With 1 base removed from V and 0 bases from J, the gap between germline ends came to 10 bases. The CDR3 totals 15 residues. Germline lookup yields CDR1 SGHDT and CDR2 YYEEEE. This CDR3 is CASSLRLQYQETQYF. For the CDR3, the DNA is TGTGCCAGCAGCTTGAGACTGCAGTACCAAGAGACCCAGTACTTC.

V and J are TRBV4-2 and TRBJ2-5; 11 positions match TRBD2. CDR3 size: 18 residues. V lost 4 bases, J lost 5 bases, and 15 bases stayed unmatched. The germline CDR1 and CDR2 sequences are LGHNA and YNFKEQ. The CDR3 protein is CASSPIPATSGTGETQYF. In DNA form, the CDR3 reads TGTGCCAGCAGCCCTATCCCTGCGACTAGCGGGACGGGGGAGACCCAGTACTTC.

The V call is TRBV5-4, the J call TRBJ1-2; the match to TRBD1 covers 10 bases. V lost 4 bases to trimming and J lost 3 bases; unmatched junction nucleotides: 3. Germline-derived CDR1 and CDR2 are SGHNT and YYREEE (reference sequence). The CDR3 contains 14 residues. CDR3 region: CASSRQGADYGYTF. CDR3 nucleotide sequence: TGTGCCAGCAGCAGACAGGGGGCGGACTATGGCTACACCTTC.

The rearrangement joins TRBV9 to TRBJ1-2; 7 nucleotides agree with TRBD1. Germline V gene data show CDR1 as SGDLS and CDR2 as YYNGEE. Losses at the gene ends were 0 bases for V and 2 bases for J; bases not matched to a gene: 1. CDR3 length: 14 amino acids. The CDR3 region has the DNA TGTGCCAGCAGCGTAGAGACAGGGAACTATGGCTACACCTTC. Residues: CASSVETGNYGYTF.

The genes are TRBV19 and TRBJ1-5; tentatively, D is TRBD1 (5 bases). The CDR3 is 15 residues long. V lost 2 bases and J 3 bases, leaving 11 bases between the germline ends. The germline V gene encodes CDR1 LNHDA and CDR2 SQIVND (reference sequence). CDR3 bases: TGTGCCAGTAGTATAAGCAGGGATTACAATCAGCCCCAGCATTTT. This gives the protein CASSISRDYNQPQHF.

V and J are TRBV18 and TRBJ2-1; D gene unclear. This CDR3 has 14 residues. Trimming cost V 4 bases and J 2 bases, with 9 bases left between them. Germline CDR1 and CDR2: KGHSH and LQKENI. CDR3 amino acids: CASSLTEAYNEQFF. The CDR3 nucleotides are TGTGCCAGCTCACTGACTGAAGCCTACAATGAGCAGTTCTTC.

The J gene is TRBJ1-6, the V gene TRBV3-1 (or the pseudogene TRBV3-2); D might be TRBD1 (5 bases). Germline loops: CDR1 LGHDT, CDR2 YNNKEL (reference sequence). Trimming shortened V by 2 bases and J by 13 bases, and 18 bases separated the two germline ends. The CDR3 is 15 residues long. In DNA, the CDR3 is TGTGCCAGCAGCCAATTGGGCAGGGTGAAGTCGCCCCTCCACTTT. This translates into CASSQLGRVKSPLHF.

The chain couples TRBV27 to TRBJ2-7, with no clear D. The CDR3 has 14 amino acids. V shed 5 bases and J shed 3 bases, with 14 bases lying between them. Germline CDR1 and CDR2: MNHEY and SMNVEV (reference sequence). CDR3 in amino acids: CASSPTDWSYEQYF. CDR3 DNA: TGTGCCAGCAGTCCAACCGATTGGAGCTACGAGCAGTACTTC.